This T cell receptor beta chain was obtained from a study of blood T cell repertoires in COVID-19. For the study at large: Samples came from the United States, Italy and Spain, spanning acute and convalescent COVID-19.

Methods used by the authors: How many nucleated cells were present was estimated from reference gene primer amplification. Clones were sequenced by immunoSEQ multiplex PCR, and TCRdb holds only the in-frame ones, with some missing. The V and J calls and clone size come from that table; D and trimming were worked out from the DNA. The sample lists about 300,000 clones, about 88% occurring once. The germline V gene encodes CDR1 SEHNR and CDR2 FQNEAQ (reference sequence). The V and J ends lost 7 bases and 1 base, in that order; junction bases with no gene match: 9. The CDR3 covers 16 residues. This TCR came from a man aged 65 to 85 with acute or convalescent COVID-19. V gene TRBV7-9 combines with J gene TRBJ2-2, with TRBD1 matching 7 bases. Sequencing was carried out using peripheral blood. The CDR3 DNA follows: TGTGCCAGCACTAAGACCGGGACAGTGAACACCGGGGAGCTGTTTTTT. As protein: CASTKTGTVNTGELFF.